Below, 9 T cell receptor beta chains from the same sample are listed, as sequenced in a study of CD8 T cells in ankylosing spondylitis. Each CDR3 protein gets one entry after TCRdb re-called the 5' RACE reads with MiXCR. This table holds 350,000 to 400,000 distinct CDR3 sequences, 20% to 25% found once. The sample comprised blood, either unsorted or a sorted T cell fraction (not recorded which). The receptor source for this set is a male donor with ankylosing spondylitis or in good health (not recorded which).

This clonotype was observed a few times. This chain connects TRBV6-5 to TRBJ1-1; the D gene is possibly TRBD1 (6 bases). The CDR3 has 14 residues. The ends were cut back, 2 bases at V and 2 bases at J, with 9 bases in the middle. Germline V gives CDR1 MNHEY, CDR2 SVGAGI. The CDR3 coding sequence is TGTGCCAGCAGTTACACAGGGCCAAACACTGAAGCTTTCTTT. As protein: CASSYTGPNTEAFF.

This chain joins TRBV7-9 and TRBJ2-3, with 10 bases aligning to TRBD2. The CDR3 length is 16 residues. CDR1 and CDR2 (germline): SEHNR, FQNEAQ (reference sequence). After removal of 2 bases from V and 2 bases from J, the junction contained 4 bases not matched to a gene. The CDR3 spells CASSLLAGALTDTQYF. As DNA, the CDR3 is TGTGCCAGCAGCTTACTAGCGGGGGCCCTCACAGATACGCAGTATTTT. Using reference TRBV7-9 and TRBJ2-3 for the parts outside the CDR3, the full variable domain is DTGVSQNPRHKITKRGQNVTFRCDPISEHNRLYWYRQTLGQGPEFLTYFQNEAQLEKSRLLSDRFSAERPKGSFSTLEIQRTEQGDSAMYLCASSLLAGALTDTQYFGPGTRLTVL.

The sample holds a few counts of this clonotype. CDR3 DNA sequence: TGTGCCAGCAGTACCCCCAAACGACTAGCGTCCCACACAGATACGCAGTATTTT. Translation gives CASSTPKRLASHTDTQYF. The chain carries TRBV28 and TRBJ2-3; 8 bases map to TRBD2. J gave up 2 bases and V 5 bases, and 15 bases lay outside the gene matches. Germline V gene lookup returns CDR1 MDHEN and CDR2 SYDVKM. The CDR3 extends over 18 amino acids.

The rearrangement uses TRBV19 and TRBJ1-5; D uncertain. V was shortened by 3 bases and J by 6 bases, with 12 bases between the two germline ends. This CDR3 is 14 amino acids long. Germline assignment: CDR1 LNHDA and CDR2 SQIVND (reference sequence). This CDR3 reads CASSIVLGGQPQHF. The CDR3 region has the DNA TGTGCCAGTAGTATCGTTCTGGGAGGTCAGCCCCAGCATTTT.

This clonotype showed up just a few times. The CDR3 here is CASSTTGGDTEAFF. CDR3 DNA sequence: TGTGCCAGCAGTACTACAGGGGGGGACACTGAAGCTTTCTTT. This rearrangement joins TRBV12-3 or TRBV12-4 to TRBJ1-1, with TRBD1 matching 8 bases. The CDR3 runs 14 residues. The V gene end was trimmed by 5 bases and the J gene end by 3 bases; junction bases not matched to a gene: 5.

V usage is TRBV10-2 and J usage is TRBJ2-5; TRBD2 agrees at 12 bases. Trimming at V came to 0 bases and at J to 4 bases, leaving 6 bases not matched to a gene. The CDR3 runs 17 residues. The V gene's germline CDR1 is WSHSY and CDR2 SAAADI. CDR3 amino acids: CASSESLAGGPRETQYF. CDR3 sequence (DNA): TGCGCCAGCAGTGAGTCGCTAGCGGGGGGGCCCCGAGAGACCCAGTACTTC.

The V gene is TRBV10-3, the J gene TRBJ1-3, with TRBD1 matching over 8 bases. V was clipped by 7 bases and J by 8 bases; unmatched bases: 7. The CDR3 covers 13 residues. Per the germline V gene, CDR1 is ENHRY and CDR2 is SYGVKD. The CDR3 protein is CAINDRGRDTIYF. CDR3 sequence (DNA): TGTGCCATCAATGACAGGGGAAGGGACACCATATATTTT.

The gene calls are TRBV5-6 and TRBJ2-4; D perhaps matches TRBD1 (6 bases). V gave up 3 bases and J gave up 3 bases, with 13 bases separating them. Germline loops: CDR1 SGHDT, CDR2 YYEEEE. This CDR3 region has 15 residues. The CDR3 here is CASSSDRDVKNIQYF. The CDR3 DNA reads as TGTGCCAGCAGCTCGGACAGAGATGTCAAAAACATTCAGTACTTC.

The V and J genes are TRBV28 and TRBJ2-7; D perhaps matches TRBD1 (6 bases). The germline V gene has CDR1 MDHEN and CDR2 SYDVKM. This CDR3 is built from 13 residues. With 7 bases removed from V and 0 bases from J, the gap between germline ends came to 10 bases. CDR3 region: CASKGVSSYEQYF. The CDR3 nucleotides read TGTGCCAGCAAGGGGGTTAGCTCCTACGAGCAGTACTTC. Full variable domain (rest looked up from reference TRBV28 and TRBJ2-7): DVKVTQSSRYLVKRTGEKVFLECVQDMDHENMFWYRQDPGLGLRLIYFSYDVKMKEKGDIPEGYSVSREKKERFSLILESASTNQTSMYLCASKGVSSYEQYFGPGTRLTVT.